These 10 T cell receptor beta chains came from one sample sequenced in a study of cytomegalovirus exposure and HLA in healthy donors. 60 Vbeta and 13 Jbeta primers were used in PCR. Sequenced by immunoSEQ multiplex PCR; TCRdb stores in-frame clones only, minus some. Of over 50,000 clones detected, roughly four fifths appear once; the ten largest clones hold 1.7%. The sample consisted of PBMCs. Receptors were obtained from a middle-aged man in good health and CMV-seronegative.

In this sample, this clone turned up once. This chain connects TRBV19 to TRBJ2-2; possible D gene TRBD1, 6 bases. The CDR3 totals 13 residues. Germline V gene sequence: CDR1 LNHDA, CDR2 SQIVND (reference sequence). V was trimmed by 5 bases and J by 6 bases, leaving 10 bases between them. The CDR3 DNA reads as TGTGCCAGTAGTTTACGACAGGCCGGGGAGCTGTTTTTT. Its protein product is CASSLRQAGELFF.

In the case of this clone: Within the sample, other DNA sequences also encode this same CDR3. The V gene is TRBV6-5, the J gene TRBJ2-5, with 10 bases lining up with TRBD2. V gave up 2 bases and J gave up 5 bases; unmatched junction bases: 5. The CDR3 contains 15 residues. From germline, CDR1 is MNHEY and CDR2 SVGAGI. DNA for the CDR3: TGTGCCAGCAGTTACGCTAGCGGGGGCAAGGAGACCCAGTACTTC. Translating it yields CASSYASGGKETQYF.

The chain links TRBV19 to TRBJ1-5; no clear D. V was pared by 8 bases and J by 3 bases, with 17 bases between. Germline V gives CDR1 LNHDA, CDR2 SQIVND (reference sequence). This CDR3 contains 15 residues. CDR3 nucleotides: TGTGCCAGTTCCTATGGCAGGCTTTTCAATCAGCCCCAGCATTTT. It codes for CASSYGRLFNQPQHF.

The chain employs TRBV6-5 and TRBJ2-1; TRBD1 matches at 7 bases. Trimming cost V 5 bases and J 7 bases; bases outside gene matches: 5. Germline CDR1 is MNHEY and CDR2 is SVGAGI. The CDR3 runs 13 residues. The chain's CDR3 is CASSKGQMNEQFF. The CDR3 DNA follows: TGTGCCAGCAGTAAGGGACAGATGAATGAGCAGTTCTTC.

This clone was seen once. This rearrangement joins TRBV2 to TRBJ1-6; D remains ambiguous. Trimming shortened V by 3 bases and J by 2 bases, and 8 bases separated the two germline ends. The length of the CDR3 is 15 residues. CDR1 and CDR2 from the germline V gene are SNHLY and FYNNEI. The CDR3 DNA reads TGTGCCAGCAGTGAGGAGTTCGCCTATAATTCACCCCTCCACTTT. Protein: CASSEEFAYNSPLHF. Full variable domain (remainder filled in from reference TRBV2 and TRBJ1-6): EPEVTQTPSHQVTQMGQEVILRCVPISNHLYFYWYRQILGQKVEFLVSFYNNEISEKSEIFDDQFSVERPDGSNFTLKIRSTKLEDSAMYFCASSEEFAYNSPLHFGNGTRLTVT.

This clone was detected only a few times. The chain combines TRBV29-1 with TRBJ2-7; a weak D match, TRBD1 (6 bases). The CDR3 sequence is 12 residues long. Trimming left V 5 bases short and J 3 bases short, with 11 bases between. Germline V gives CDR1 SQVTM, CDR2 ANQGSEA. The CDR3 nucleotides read TGCAGCGTTCGGACAGATTACTACGAGCAGTACTTC. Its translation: CSVRTDYYEQYF.

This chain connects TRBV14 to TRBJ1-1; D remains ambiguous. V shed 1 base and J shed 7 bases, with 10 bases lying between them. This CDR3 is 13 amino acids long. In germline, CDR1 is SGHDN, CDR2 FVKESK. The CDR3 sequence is CASSQARGGEAFF. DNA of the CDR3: TGTGCCAGCAGCCAAGCCCGGGGTGGTGAAGCTTTCTTT.

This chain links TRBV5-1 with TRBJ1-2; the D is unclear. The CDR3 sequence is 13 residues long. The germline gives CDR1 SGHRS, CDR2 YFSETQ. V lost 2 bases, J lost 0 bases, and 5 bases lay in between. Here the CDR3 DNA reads TGCGCCAGCAGCTTAGCTACTAACTATGGCTACACCTTC. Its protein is CASSLATNYGYTF.

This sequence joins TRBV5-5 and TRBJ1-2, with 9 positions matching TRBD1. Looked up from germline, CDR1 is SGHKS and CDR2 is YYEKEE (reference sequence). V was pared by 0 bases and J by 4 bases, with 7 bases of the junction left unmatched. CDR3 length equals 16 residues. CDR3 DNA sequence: TGTGCCAGCAGCTTGGGGGACAGGGTAATATCCTATGGCTACACCTTC. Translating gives CASSLGDRVISYGYTF.

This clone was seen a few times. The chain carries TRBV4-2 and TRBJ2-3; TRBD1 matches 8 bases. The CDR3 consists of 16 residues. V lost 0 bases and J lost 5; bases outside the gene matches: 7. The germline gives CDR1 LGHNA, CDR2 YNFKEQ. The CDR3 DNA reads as TGTGCCAGCAGCCAAGATCTGGAACAGGGGGGAGATACGCAGTATTTT. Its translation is CASSQDLEQGGDTQYF.